Each of the 15 T cell receptor beta chains below was sequenced from the same sample in a study of T cells in Graves' hyperthyroidism and ophthalmopathy. RNA transcripts were the template for amplifying TCR beta CDR3 regions. The HTBI primer set was used in a first-round RT-PCR of the TCR CDR3. Using its own MiXCR run on the multiplex PCR reads, TCRdb lists one record per CDR3 protein. Of under 350,000 distinct CDR3 sequences listed, about 17% are singletons. Sequenced input: blood. The receptors were sampled from a woman aged 55-70 years with Graves' ophthalmopathy.

The CDR3 DNA reads TGTGCCAGTAGTACATACATGGGTAGGGAGACCCAGTACTTC. Translated: CASSTYMGRETQYF. The genes are TRBV19 and TRBJ2-5; D call uncertain. The germline V and J ends were trimmed by 4 bases and 5 bases, with 14 bases remaining between them. CDR1 is LNHDA and CDR2 is SQIVND in the germline V gene (reference sequence). This CDR3 region has 14 residues. Full variable domain (rest looked up from reference TRBV19 and TRBJ2-5): DGGITQSPKYLFRKEGQNVTLSCEQNLNHDAMYWYRQDPGQGLRLIYYSQIVNDFQKGDIAEGYSVSREKKESFPLTVTSAQKNPTAFYLCASSTYMGRETQYFGPGTRLLVL.

The count of this clonotype is one. Since a much larger clone is just one base distant, this may be a read error. V gene TRBV7-9 combines with J gene TRBJ2-5, with D maybe TRBD1 (7 bases). V was pared by 5 bases and J by 4 bases, with 17 bases between. CDR3 length: 15 amino acids. Germline V CDR1 and CDR2: SEHNR, FQNEAQ (reference sequence). The CDR3 bases are TGTGCCAGCAGCATTGGCGGGACAGCCCGAGAGACCCAGTACTTC. Amino acids: CASSIGGTARETQYF.

The chain recombines TRBV19 with TRBJ2-3, with 9 bases identical to TRBD2. The germline gives CDR1 LNHDA, CDR2 SQIVND (reference sequence). The CDR3 contains 16 residues. Trimming took 5 bases from V and 5 from J; bases not matched to a gene: 11. CDR3 in amino acids: CASSVDSGLAEDTQYF. CDR3 in DNA: TGTGCCAGTAGTGTCGACTCGGGACTAGCTGAAGATACGCAGTATTTT.

A few counts support this clonotype. The gene calls are TRBV20-1 and TRBJ2-4; no firm D call. Per the germline V gene, CDR1 is DFQATT and CDR2 is SNEGSKA (reference sequence). Trimming took off 0 bases at V and 1 base at J, with 10 bases between the two ends. The CDR3 spans 15 residues. The CDR3 coding sequence is TGCAGTGCTAGAGATTCGGCACTGGCCAAAAACATTCAGTACTTC. The encoded protein is CSARDSALAKNIQYF.

The CDR3 bases are TGCAGTGCTAAGATGTTCAGGGACGCGAGCTCCTACGAGCAGTACTTC. It yields the protein CSAKMFRDASSYEQYF. This chain links TRBV20-1 with TRBJ2-7; D may match TRBD1 or TRBD2 (5 bases each). Trimming stripped 4 bases from V and 0 bases from J, with 19 bases between. Looked up from germline, CDR1 is DFQATT and CDR2 is SNEGSKA (reference sequence). The CDR3 runs 16 residues.

This clonotype was observed many times. The gene calls are TRBV5-1 and TRBJ2-2, with 7 bases that match TRBD1. CDR3 length: 14 amino acids. J gave up 5 bases and V 4 bases, and 5 bases lay outside the gene matches. CDR1 is SGHRS, CDR2 YFSETQ, per germline. The CDR3 spells CASSGSQGTGELFF. DNA of the CDR3: TGCGCCAGCAGCGGTTCACAGGGGACCGGGGAGCTGTTTTTT.

This clonotype was seen repeatedly, ten times or more. Relative to the germline gene, one junction end is altered; a read error may explain this. The CDR3 sequence is CASSYSGTEAVAALAYEQYF. The DNA of the CDR3 is TGTGCCAGCAGCTACTCTGGGACAGAGGCTGTTGCGGCGCTCGCCTACGAGCAGTACTTC. V gene TRBV6-2 or TRBV6-3 combines with J gene TRBJ2-7; 7 bases map to TRBD1. Per germline, CDR1 MNHEY and CDR2 SVGEGT. The CDR3 is 20 amino acids.

This clonotype has more than one count but fewer than ten. The chain is built from TRBV5-4 and TRBJ2-2, with TRBD1 matching over 10 bases. Trimming cost V 7 bases and J 7 bases; bases outside gene matches: 10. Germline V lookup: CDR1 SGHNT, CDR2 YYREEE (reference sequence). This CDR3 spans 15 amino acids. CDR3 in DNA: TGTGCCAGCGCCTCCGACAGGGGGCGCGACGGGGAGCTGTTTTTT. Translating gives CASASDRGRDGELFF.

The chain couples TRBV19 to TRBJ2-7; 9 nucleotides match TRBD2. Trimming at V came to 6 bases and at J to 6 bases, leaving 9 bases not matched to a gene. This CDR3 spans 14 amino acids. Germline CDR1 reads LNHDA; CDR2 reads SQIVND (reference sequence). This chain's CDR3 is CASRGSQLAGEQYF. The DNA of the CDR3 is TGTGCCAGTAGGGGCAGCCAACTAGCGGGCGAGCAGTACTTC.

This clonotype was observed at least ten times. This chain uses TRBV28 with TRBJ2-5; D not certain. Germline V lookup: CDR1 MDHEN, CDR2 SYDVKM. The CDR3 runs 14 residues. Trimming took 3 bases from V and 2 from J, leaving 10 bases between them. DNA for the CDR3: TGTGCCAGCAGTTTTAGCCGGTTACAAGAGACCCAGTACTTC. This gives the protein CASSFSRLQETQYF. Drawing the rest from reference TRBV28 and TRBJ2-5, the complete variable domain is DVKVTQSSRYLVKRTGEKVFLECVQDMDHENMFWYRQDPGLGLRLIYFSYDVKMKEKGDIPEGYSVSREKKERFSLILESASTNQTSMYLCASSFSRLQETQYFGPGTRLLVL.

In its sample, this clonotype was seen many times. The chain's CDR3 is CASSPGPEVTYEQYF. The DNA of the CDR3 is TGCGCCAGCAGCCCCGGGCCCGAAGTCACCTACGAGCAGTACTTC. The chain has TRBV5-1 and TRBJ2-7; D is ambiguous. Germline V gives CDR1 SGHRS, CDR2 YFSETQ. V shed 4 bases and J shed 2 bases, with 16 bases lying between them. This CDR3 has 15 residues.

This clonotype showed up many times. The gene calls are TRBV10-3 and TRBJ2-1; 14 bases fit TRBD2. J was trimmed by 7 bases and V by 8 bases; bases with no gene match: 4. The CDR3 covers 14 residues. Per germline, CDR1 ENHRY and CDR2 SYGVKD. CDR3 bases: TGTGCCATCCAAGGGACTAGCGGGAGTAATGAGCAGTTCTTC. Translated: CAIQGTSGSNEQFF.

The chain carries TRBV6-5 and TRBJ1-6; D gene ambiguous. Germline loops: CDR1 MNHEY, CDR2 SVGAGI. V lost 4 bases and J lost 4, with 17 bases in between. This CDR3 has 17 amino acids. CDR3 nucleotides: TGTGCCAGCAGTTCTTCTTCTTCGGGTCGATATAATTCACCCCTCCACTTT. It yields the protein CASSSSSSGRYNSPLHF.

J is TRBJ2-7 and V is TRBV6-5; no reliable D call. This CDR3 contains 13 residues. The V gene's germline CDR1 is MNHEY and CDR2 SVGAGI. Trimming stripped 2 bases from V and 3 bases from J, with 8 bases between. DNA for the CDR3: TGTGCCAGCAGTTACGGCCATTTCTACGAGCAGTACTTC. Amino acids: CASSYGHFYEQYF.

In this sample, this clonotype turned up a few times. The chain joins TRBV7-3 to TRBJ1-5, with D perhaps matching TRBD1 (5 bases). V was shortened by 5 bases and J by 6 bases, with 14 bases between the two germline ends. The CDR3 totals 14 residues. CDR1 is SGHTA and CDR2 is FQGTGA in the germline V gene. The CDR3: CASSPKGGAQPQHF. CDR3 in DNA: TGTGCCAGCAGCCCGAAGGGAGGGGCTCAGCCCCAGCATTTT.